The TCR beta chain described here comes from a study of blood T cell repertoires in COVID-19. Study-level background: The United States, Italy and Spain were the sources of the acute and convalescent COVID-19 samples. T cells, B-cell-depleted T cells, or PBMCs provided the cDNA or gDNA that served as material.

Germline-derived CDR1 and CDR2 are LGHNA and YNFKEQ. Trimming cost V 9 bases and J 3 bases, with 18 bases left between them. The CDR3 runs 15 residues. Authors' analysis steps: Reference gene primer amplification in the assay estimated nucleated cell counts. The repertoire was sequenced with immunoSEQ multiplex PCR; TCRdb's copy has only in-frame clones and lacks some. That table furnishes V, J and clone size, whereas the DNA furnished D and trimming. The repertoire holds tens of thousands of clones, with 90% as singletons. The sequencing input was peripheral blood. This sequence was found in a man aged 18 to 29 with COVID-19, enrolled during active disease. The V call is TRBV4-2, the J call TRBJ1-5; D perhaps matches TRBD1 (5 bases). CDR3 in amino acids: CARIPTWGVNQPQHF. In DNA, the CDR3 is TGTGCCAGGATTCCGACTTGGGGGGTCAATCAGCCCCAGCATTTT.